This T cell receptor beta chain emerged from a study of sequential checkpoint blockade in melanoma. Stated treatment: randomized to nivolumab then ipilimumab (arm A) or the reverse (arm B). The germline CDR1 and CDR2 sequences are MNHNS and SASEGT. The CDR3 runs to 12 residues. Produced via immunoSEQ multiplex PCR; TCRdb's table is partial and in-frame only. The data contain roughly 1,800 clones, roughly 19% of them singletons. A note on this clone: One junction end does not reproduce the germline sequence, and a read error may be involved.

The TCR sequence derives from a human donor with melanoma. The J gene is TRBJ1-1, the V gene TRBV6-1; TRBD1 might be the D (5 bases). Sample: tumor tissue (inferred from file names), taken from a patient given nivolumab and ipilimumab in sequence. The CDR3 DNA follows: TGTGCCATCAGTGAAGGGGACGCTGAAGCTTTCTTT. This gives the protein CAISEGDAEAFF.